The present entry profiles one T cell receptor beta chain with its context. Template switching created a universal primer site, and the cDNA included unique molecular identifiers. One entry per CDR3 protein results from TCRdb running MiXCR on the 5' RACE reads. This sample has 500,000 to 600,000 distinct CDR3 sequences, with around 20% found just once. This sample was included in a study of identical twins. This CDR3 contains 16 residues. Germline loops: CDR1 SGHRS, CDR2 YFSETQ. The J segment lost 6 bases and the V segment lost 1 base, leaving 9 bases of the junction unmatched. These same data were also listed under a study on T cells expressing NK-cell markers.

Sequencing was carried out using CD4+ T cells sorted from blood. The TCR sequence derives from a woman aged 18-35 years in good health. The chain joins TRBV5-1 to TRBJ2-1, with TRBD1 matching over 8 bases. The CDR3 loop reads CASSLLAAQGANEQFF. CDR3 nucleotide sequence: TGCGCCAGCAGCTTGCTGGCCGCTCAGGGGGCCAATGAGCAGTTCTTC.